This TCR beta chain was retrieved from a study of control samples from healthy donors and cancer patients. Trimming stripped 9 bases from V and 1 base from J, with 13 bases between. Germline CDR1 is LNHDA and CDR2 is SQIVND (reference sequence). The CDR3 has 15 amino acids. Sequencing was performed with immunoSEQ multiplex PCR; in TCRdb, only in-frame clones are kept and a portion is missing. The table records about 150,000 clones, 88% of them present only once. The receptor comes from a man aged 18 to 29 in good health. The sample comprised blood. The rearrangement uses TRBV19 and TRBJ2-6; D remains ambiguous. In nucleotides, the CDR3 is TGTGCCAGCAGGCCTGGGTCATCTGGGGCCAACGTCCTGACTTTC. Translating it yields CASRPGSSGANVLTF.